Listed here are 14 T cell receptor beta chains from one sample, sequenced in a study of T cells after yellow fever vaccination. TCRdb re-derived calls from the 5' RACE reads in MiXCR, one entry per CDR3 protein. The sample includes 500,000 to 650,000 distinct CDR3 sequences, roughly 12% seen only once; the top ten take 15%. The material was PBMCs, obtained on the day of the yellow fever booster vaccination. These receptors all come from a man aged 25-45 years who received the YFV17D yellow fever vaccine.

This chain connects TRBV6-5 to TRBJ2-4; 9 bases map to TRBD1. J gave up 1 base and V 0 bases, and 4 bases lay outside the gene matches. There are 17 residues in the CDR3. Germline-derived CDR1 and CDR2 are MNHEY and SVGAGI. The DNA for the CDR3 is TGTGCCAGCAGTTACTCAGGTGACAGGGGGGCCAAAAACATTCAGTACTTC. Protein product: CASSYSGDRGAKNIQYF.

There are a few counts of this clonotype. The chain joins TRBV25-1 to TRBJ2-3, with D perhaps TRBD2 (5 bases). This CDR3 spans 15 amino acids. Germline V gene lookup returns CDR1 MGHDK and CDR2 SYGVNS. V dropped 2 bases and J dropped 2 bases, with 11 bases sitting between them. CDR3 nucleotide sequence: TGTGCCAGCAGTGAAGGACTTCTATACACAGATACGCAGTATTTT. This sequence encodes CASSEGLLYTDTQYF.

This clonotype has more than one count but fewer than ten. This sequence joins TRBV27 and TRBJ1-1; possible D gene TRBD1, 5 bases. The V gene's germline CDR1 is MNHEY and CDR2 SMNVEV (reference sequence). CDR3 length equals 17 residues. Trimming left V 7 bases short and J 3 bases short, with 24 bases between. CDR3 residues: CASKVQGSLRRDTEAFF. The CDR3 DNA is TGTGCCAGCAAGGTTCAGGGCAGTCTAAGGAGGGACACTGAAGCTTTCTTT.

A few counts support this clonotype. This chain joins TRBV15 and TRBJ1-2, with a tentative D call TRBD1 (5 bases). Germline-derived CDR1 and CDR2 are LNHNV and YYDKDF (reference sequence). This CDR3 comprises 13 residues. V lost 0 bases to trimming and J lost 4 bases, with 6 bases between them. CDR3 sequence reads: CATSRDRVYGYTF. CDR3 in DNA: TGTGCCACCAGCAGAGACAGGGTCTATGGCTACACCTTC.

The CDR3 DNA is TGCGCCAGCAGACATGATTGGACTGAAGCTTTCTTT. Its protein is CASRHDWTEAFF. The chain links TRBV10-2 to TRBJ1-1, with no clear D. The germline V gene encodes CDR1 WSHSY and CDR2 SAAADI. V was shortened by 6 bases and J by 5 bases, with 10 bases between the two germline ends. This CDR3 has 12 residues.

The chain recombines TRBV20-1 with TRBJ2-3, with D possibly matching TRBD2 (7 bases). The V end was cut by 3 bases, the J end by 4 bases, with 23 bases between. This CDR3 is 17 amino acids long. Germline loops: CDR1 DFQATT, CDR2 SNEGSKA (reference sequence). The CDR3 nucleotides read TGCAGTGCTAGCCCGGGGGGCGACCACAGGGTCGCAGATACGCAGTATTTT. Protein: CSASPGGDHRVADTQYF.

In its sample, this clonotype was seen many times. This chain links TRBV7-2 with TRBJ2-7; D is undetermined. CDR1 SGHTA and CDR2 FQGNSA come from the germline V gene. V lost 5 bases and J 2 bases, leaving 4 bases between the germline ends. The CDR3 runs to 11 residues. The CDR3 spells CASSRAYEQYF. CDR3 bases: TGTGCCAGCAGCCGAGCCTACGAGCAGTACTTC.

Only a few counts were recorded for this clonotype. The V call is TRBV10-3, the J call TRBJ2-2, with TRBD2 matching 11 bases. The CDR3 length is 14 residues. V was clipped by 10 bases and J by 6 bases; unmatched bases: 7. The germline V gene has CDR1 ENHRY and CDR2 SYGVKD. The CDR3 nucleotides read TGTGCCACCCTGGCTAGCGGGAGGTCCGGGGAGCTGTTTTTT. The encoded protein is CATLASGRSGELFF.

V and J are TRBV7-2 and TRBJ2-5; D call uncertain. From germline, CDR1 is SGHTA and CDR2 FQGNSA. The CDR3 is made up of 15 amino acids. Trimming cost V 2 bases and J 1 base, with 11 bases left between them. This CDR3 reads CASSLTNGRQETQYF. DNA of the CDR3: TGTGCCAGCAGCTTAACGAACGGTCGCCAAGAGACCCAGTACTTC.

This rearrangement joins TRBV20-1 to TRBJ2-3; 7 positions match TRBD2. CDR3 length: 12 amino acids. The J segment lost 2 bases and the V segment lost 7 bases, leaving 3 bases of the junction unmatched. Germline V CDR1 and CDR2: DFQATT, SNEGSKA (reference sequence). The chain's CDR3 is CSVAGATDTQYF. CDR3 bases: TGCAGTGTCGCGGGAGCCACAGATACGCAGTATTTT.

Here the CDR3 reads CASSLEPRAETQYF. The CDR3 DNA reads as TGCGCCAGCAGCTTGGAGCCGAGGGCAGAGACCCAGTACTTC. The chain combines TRBV5-1 with TRBJ2-5; TRBD2 might be the D (5 bases). The germline gives CDR1 SGHRS, CDR2 YFSETQ. Trimming pared 0 bases from V and 4 bases from J, leaving 10 bases between. This CDR3 has 14 residues.

This clonotype was recorded a few times. The V call is TRBV11-2, the J call TRBJ2-7; the D gene is possibly TRBD2 (6 bases). The ends were cut back, 0 bases at V and 6 bases at J, with 12 bases in the middle. The CDR3 covers 14 residues. Germline CDR1 SGHAT, CDR2 FQNNGV. This chain's CDR3 is CASSLEEGPVEQYF. Written as DNA, the CDR3 is TGTGCCAGCAGCTTAGAGGAGGGGCCGGTCGAGCAGTACTTC.

This clonotype has only a few counts. V and J are TRBV4-3 and TRBJ2-3; D is possibly TRBD1 or TRBD2 (6 bases each). The length of the CDR3 is 17 residues. The germline V and J ends were trimmed by 0 bases and 2 bases, with 15 bases remaining between them. Per the germline V gene, CDR1 is LGHNA and CDR2 is YSLEER. CDR3 amino acids: CASSQDGGGTYTDTQYF. The CDR3 DNA sequence: TGCGCCAGCAGCCAAGATGGGGGCGGGACCTACACAGATACGCAGTATTTT.

The sample holds a few counts of this clonotype. The chain recombines TRBV11-2 with TRBJ2-7; 8 nucleotides align to TRBD2. J lost 3 bases, V lost 2 bases, and 3 bases had no gene match. In germline, CDR1 is SGHAT, CDR2 FQNNGV. The CDR3 has 14 amino acids. The CDR3: CASSLTTSGYEQYF. In nucleotides, the CDR3 is TGTGCCAGCAGCTTAACTACTAGCGGCTACGAGCAGTACTTC.